The 10 T cell receptor beta chains below were found in one sample sequenced in a study of blood T cell repertoires in COVID-19. Generated by immunoSEQ multiplex PCR, the TCRdb table keeps only in-frame clones and is missing some. The data show over 70,000 clones, with 70% to 90% seen just once and 10% to 11% held by the top ten. The specimen sequenced was peripheral blood. The receptors stem from a man in his fifties or sixties with COVID-19, enrolled during active disease.

This clone has just a few counts. CDR3 loop: CATSEPAWDRGSGTGELFF. CDR3 nucleotide sequence: TGTGCCACCAGTGAGCCTGCTTGGGACAGGGGTTCGGGCACCGGGGAGCTGTTTTTT. This chain links TRBV24-1 with TRBJ2-2, with 10 bases fitting TRBD1. J lost 4 bases, V lost 4 bases, and 14 bases had no gene match. The CDR3 extends over 19 amino acids. The germline V gene has CDR1 KGHDR and CDR2 SFDVKD.

The chain is built from TRBV5-1 and TRBJ2-1; 7 nucleotides align to TRBD2. Germline V gives CDR1 SGHRS, CDR2 YFSETQ. The CDR3 is 16 residues long. J lost 6 bases, V lost 7 bases, and 16 bases had no gene match. CDR3 in amino acids: CASLLDLGGSGNEQFF. CDR3 DNA sequence: TGCGCCAGCCTACTGGATTTGGGGGGGAGCGGCAATGAGCAGTTCTTC. Using reference TRBV5-1 and TRBJ2-1 for the parts outside the CDR3, the full variable domain is KAGVTQTPRYLIKTRGQQVTLSCSPISGHRSVSWYQQTPGQGLQFLFEYFSETQRNKGNFPGRFSGRQFSNSRSEMNVSTLELGDSALYLCASLLDLGGSGNEQFFGPGTRLTVL.

This chain uses TRBV3-1 (or the pseudogene TRBV3-2) with TRBJ2-1; 8 positions agree with TRBD2. Per the germline V gene, CDR1 is LGHDT and CDR2 is YNNKEL (reference sequence). The CDR3 is 16 amino acids. Unmatched junction bases numbered 4, after V lost 2 bases and J lost 1 base. The CDR3: CASSQMLAGSYNEQFF. Here the CDR3 DNA reads TGTGCCAGCAGCCAAATGTTAGCGGGGTCCTACAATGAGCAGTTCTTC.

The chain employs TRBV5-1 and TRBJ2-3; perhaps TRBD2 as D (6 bases). CDR3 length equals 16 residues. V was cut by 4 bases and J by 5 bases, with 20 bases left in between. CDR1 is SGHRS and CDR2 is YFSETQ in the germline V gene. Here the CDR3 DNA reads TGCGCCAGCAGCCGAGGGACTCCGGGTGGCGGAGATACGCAGTATTTT. This codes for CASSRGTPGGGDTQYF.

The rearrangement uses TRBV5-1 and TRBJ2-1; 8 nucleotides line up with TRBD2. Unmatched junction bases numbered 10, after V lost 3 bases and J lost 5 bases. The CDR3 has 16 residues. Per the germline V gene, CDR1 is SGHRS and CDR2 is YFSETQ. The CDR3 loop reads CASSSTGTRLDNEQFF. The CDR3 nucleotides read TGCGCCAGCAGCTCCACCGGGACTAGATTGGACAATGAGCAGTTCTTC.

This clone was seen a handful of times. The chain couples TRBV9 to TRBJ2-2; TRBD2 might be the D (6 bases). Between the trimmed V and J ends, which lost 2 bases and 6 bases, there was a span of 8 bases. The CDR3 is 13 amino acids. In germline, CDR1 is SGDLS, CDR2 YYNGEE. CDR3 sequence reads: CASSVRDSGELFF. The CDR3 coding sequence is TGTGCCAGCAGCGTCCGGGACTCCGGGGAGCTGTTTTTT.

The V call is TRBV2, the J call TRBJ1-6, with D uncertain. Germline CDR1 and CDR2: SNHLY and FYNNEI. V lost 6 bases to trimming and J lost 8 bases, with 11 bases between them. The CDR3 totals 13 residues. CDR3 coding DNA: TGTGCCAGCAGCGAAAATTCGGATTCACCCCTCCACTTT. It encodes CASSENSDSPLHF.

This chain uses TRBV18 with TRBJ2-6, with a tentative D call TRBD1 (6 bases). CDR1 and CDR2 (germline): KGHSH, LQKENI. V was trimmed by 2 bases and J by 4 bases, leaving 12 bases between them. This CDR3 has 16 amino acids. Here the CDR3 reads CASSPFQGPGANVLTF. CDR3 nucleotides: TGTGCCAGCTCACCATTTCAGGGGCCCGGGGCCAACGTCCTGACTTTC.

The gene calls are TRBV4-1 and TRBJ1-1, with D possibly TRBD1 on 6 matching bases. The germline V and J ends were trimmed by 6 bases and 2 bases, with 10 bases remaining between them. This CDR3 is built from 13 residues. The germline V gene encodes CDR1 MGHRA and CDR2 YSYEKL. CDR3 sequence (DNA): TGCGCCAGCAGTCTCAGGGGAAACACTGAAGCTTTCTTT. Protein sequence: CASSLRGNTEAFF.

The J gene is TRBJ1-3, the V gene TRBV6-5; D is undetermined. Germline assignment: CDR1 MNHEY and CDR2 SVGAGI. The ends were cut back, 0 bases at V and 0 bases at J, with 6 bases in the middle. CDR3 length equals 15 residues. This CDR3 reads CASSYSRISGNTIYF. CDR3 sequence (DNA): TGTGCCAGCAGTTACTCGCGGATCTCTGGAAACACCATATATTTT.